This record concerns one T cell receptor beta chain sequence. Its antigen is as yet unknown. At one end, the junction sequence differs from germline, possibly due to a read error. These data originate in a study of spatial heterogeneity in lung cancer. TCRdb independently ran MiXCR on the 5' RACE reads; one entry per CDR3 protein. The sample shows about 9,600 distinct CDR3 sequences, 12% of them seen only once. Study-level results: How many expanded intratumoral alpha and beta TCRs were present tracked the tumor mutation count, which was a count of nonsynonymous mutations.

The V gene's germline CDR1 is DFQATT and CDR2 SNEGSKA (reference sequence). The length of the CDR3 is 14 residues. Indicated time point: sample taken at primary tumor resection. The sequences come from lung tumor tissue, collected at surgery. The J gene is TRBJ2-1, the V gene TRBV20-1; D may be TRBD2 (5 bases). This TCR came from a male donor with early-stage non-small cell lung cancer. CDR3 protein: CSARDWTSFVEQSF. DNA of the CDR3: TGCAGTGCTAGAGATTGGACTTCCTTCGTTGAGCAGTCCTTC.